This record concerns one T cell receptor (beta chain) sequence. This record belongs to a study of blood T cell repertoires in COVID-19. The wider study: COVID-19 samples, acute and convalescent, were from the United States, Italy and Spain. Sample material is recorded as cDNA or gDNA derived from T cells, B-cell-depleted T cells, or PBMCs.

Study processing details: Amplification with reference gene primers provided the estimates of nucleated cell counts. Repertoires were generated with immunoSEQ multiplex PCR, while TCRdb's copy carries only in-frame clones and drops some. That table furnishes V, J and clone size, whereas the DNA furnished D and trimming. The table has a few hundred thousand clones, about 80% seen once. The clonotype originates from a woman under 40 who had recovered from COVID-19. Sequencing was done on a sample of peripheral blood.

The CDR3 bases are TGTGCCAGCACCCCCCCCCACTCAGCGAGGCCCCAGCATTTT. Protein product: CASTPPHSARPQHF. V gene TRBV5-4 combines with J gene TRBJ1-5; D is uncertain. V was clipped by 6 bases and J by 9 bases, with 19 bases between them. From germline, CDR1 is SGHNT and CDR2 YYREEE (reference sequence). The CDR3 is 14 amino acids.